This T cell receptor (beta chain) comes out of a study of CD8 T cells in Susac syndrome. Random-hexamer reverse transcription was applied to roughly 0.45 to 1 ug RNA. With immunoSEQ multiplex PCR, TCR beta CDR3 was amplified across 54 Vbeta and 13 Jbeta. One entry per CDR3 protein results from TCRdb running MiXCR on the immunoSEQ multiplex PCR reads. The sample includes approximately 300,000 distinct CDR3 sequences, 75% to 90% seen only once; the top ten take around 0.18%. V lost 5 bases and J lost 2, with 13 bases in between. The CDR3 has 14 residues. The germline CDR1 and CDR2 sequences are SEHNR and FQNEAQ (reference sequence).

The receptor was derived from a human donor with multiple sclerosis. This chain connects TRBV7-9 to TRBJ2-7, with D tentatively TRBD2 (6 bases). What was sequenced was CD8+ T cells from PBMCs. The DNA for the CDR3 is TGTGCCAGCAGCGAGGGACTGCTCCCCTACGAGCAGTACTTC. It codes for CASSEGLLPYEQYF.